The rows below give T cell receptor beta chains drawn from one sample of a study of OX40 agonist ivuxolimab in advanced cancers. Generated by immunoSEQ multiplex PCR, the TCRdb table keeps only in-frame clones and is missing some. In the table there are fewer than 40,000 clones, roughly 87% of which are singletons. Sequenced here: CD4+ or CD8+ T cells sorted from blood, sampled in a trial of the OX40 agonist ivuxolimab. These receptors were obtained from an adult with an advanced solid tumor such as melanoma, head and neck, liver or kidney cancer. Each CDR3 is given with its conserved first and last residue. A D gene is named only where the DNA matches it firmly. The size field is filled for only some rows; it gives once, few, many or a size class.

CASTPPGLSTDTQCF | TGTGCCAGCACCCCCCCTGGTCTAAGCACAGATACGCAGTGTTTT | - | TRBJ2-3 | TRBV7-9 | -
CASSATSGGTDTQYF | TGTGCCAGCAGTGCCACTAGCGGCGGTACAGATACGCAGTATTTT | - | TRBJ2-3 | TRBV6-4 | TRBD2
CSVERGHRGNQETQYF | TGCAGCGTTGAGAGGGGGCACCGAGGAAACCAAGAGACCCAGTACTTC | - | TRBJ2-5 | TRBV29-1 | TRBD1
CASSQGGGTGELFF | TGCGCCAGCAGCCAAGGAGGGGGAACCGGGGAGCTGTTTTTT | - | TRBJ2-2 | TRBV4-3 | -
CGVGSNEQFF | TGCGGGGTGGGGTCGAATGAGCAGTTCTTC | - | TRBJ2-1 | TRBV20-1 | -
CASPPRGAVDRETQYF | TGCGCCAGCCCACCCCGGGGGGCTGTGGATCGAGAGACCCAGTACTTC | - | TRBJ2-5 | TRBV10-1 | -
CASSEVAGSTDTQYF | TGCGCCAGCAGTGAGGTGGCGGGGAGCACAGATACGCAGTATTTT | - | TRBJ2-3 | TRBV10-2 | -
CSVGGGYEQYF | TGCAGCGTGGGTGGAGGCTACGAGCAGTACTTC | - | TRBJ2-7 | TRBV29-1 | -
CASSPFRSDYGYTF | TGTGCCAGCAGCCCCTTCCGAAGTGACTATGGCTACACCTTC | - | TRBJ1-2 | TRBV14 | -
CASRRGGQTNEKLFF | TGCGCCAGCAGAAGGGGAGGGCAGACTAATGAAAAACTGTTTTTT | - | TRBJ1-4 | TRBV4-1 | -
CASTPSMGTYEQYF | TGTGCCAGTACCCCCTCTATGGGGACGTACGAGCAGTACTTC | - | TRBJ2-7 | TRBV19 | -
CASSEGHHSNQPQHF | TGTGCCAGCAGCGAGGGACACCATAGCAATCAGCCCCAGCATTTT | - | TRBJ1-5 | TRBV2 | -
CAISGVTEVSDTGELFF | TGTGCCATCAGTGGCGTAACTGAAGTCTCGGACACCGGGGAGCTGTTTTTT | - | TRBJ2-2 | TRBV10-3 | -
CASSSTEVGYGYTF | TGTGCCAGCAGTTCGACAGAAGTTGGCTATGGCTACACCTTC | - | TRBJ1-2 | TRBV6-5 | -
CSVGWDRVKSGELFF | TGCAGCGTTGGGTGGGACAGGGTGAAATCCGGGGAGCTGTTTTTT | - | TRBJ2-2 | TRBV29-1 | TRBD1
CASSLPGTGKAEQYF | TGTGCCAGCAGCTTACCTGGGACAGGGAAGGCCGAGCAGTACTTC | - | TRBJ2-7 | TRBV7-6 | TRBD1
CASSFTGRQAKETQYF | TGCGCCAGCAGCTTCACAGGGCGACAAGCTAAAGAGACCCAGTACTTC | - | TRBJ2-5 | TRBV5-1 | -
CASSWQGAGQPQHF | TGTGCCAGCAGCTGGCAGGGGGCAGGGCAGCCCCAGCATTTT | - | TRBJ1-5 | TRBV5-6 | TRBD1
CASRQTGDSYLPLHF | TGTGCCAGCAGACAAACAGGGGACTCATACCTACCCCTCCACTTT | - | TRBJ1-6 | TRBV27 | TRBD1
CASSAPQTGGEETQYF | TGTGCCAGCAGCGCCCCCCAAACAGGGGGAGAAGAGACCCAGTACTTC | once | TRBJ2-5 | TRBV11-2 | TRBD1
CASSLGRLNQPQHF | TGTGCCAGCAGTTTAGGACGTTTAAATCAGCCCCAGCATTTT | once | TRBJ1-5 | TRBV27 | -
CAWTYGQTNEQFF | TGTGCCTGGACTTACGGGCAGACCAATGAGCAGTTCTTC | once | TRBJ2-1 | TRBV30 | -
CASSQEPREYEQYF | TGCGCCAGCAGCCAAGAACCCCGAGAATACGAGCAGTACTTC | - | TRBJ2-7 | TRBV4-1 | -
CAWSVGGLDTEAFF | TGTGCCTGGAGTGTCGGGGGTTTGGACACTGAAGCTTTCTTT | once | TRBJ1-1 | TRBV30 | -
CASSEGRGAFF | TGTGCCAGCAGTGAAGGACGGGGAGCTTTCTTT | - | TRBJ1-1 | TRBV25-1 | -
CASTLGGQPQHF | TGTGCCAGCACCCTAGGGGGACAGCCCCAGCATTTT | once | TRBJ1-5 | TRBV7-2 | -
CASSITGRGETQYF | TGTGCCAGTAGTATAACAGGGCGCGGAGAGACCCAGTACTTC | - | TRBJ2-5 | TRBV19 | -
CASSLGAKAFF | TGTGCCAGCAGCCTAGGGGCAAAAGCTTTCTTT | - | TRBJ1-1 | TRBV7-2 | -
CASSFDLYTEAFF | TGTGCCAGCAGCTTCGACCTATACACTGAAGCTTTCTTT | - | TRBJ1-1 | TRBV11-1 | -